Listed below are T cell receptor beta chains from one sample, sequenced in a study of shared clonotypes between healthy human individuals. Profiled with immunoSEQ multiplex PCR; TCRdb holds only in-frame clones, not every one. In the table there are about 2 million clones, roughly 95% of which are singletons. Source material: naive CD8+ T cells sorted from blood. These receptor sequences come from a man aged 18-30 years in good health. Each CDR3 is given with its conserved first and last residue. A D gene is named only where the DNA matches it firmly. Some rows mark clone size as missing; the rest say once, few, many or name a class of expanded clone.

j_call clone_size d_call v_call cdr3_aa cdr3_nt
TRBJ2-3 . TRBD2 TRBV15 CATSRGLAGVTSTDTQYF TGTGCCACCAGCAGAGGGCTAGCGGGGGTAACTAGCACAGATACGCAGTATTTT
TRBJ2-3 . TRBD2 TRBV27 CASRTSGGSADTQYF TGTGCCAGCAGGACTAGCGGGGGTTCCGCAGATACGCAGTATTTT
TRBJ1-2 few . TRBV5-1 CASSFRGRDNYGYTF TGCGCCAGCAGCTTTCGCGGCAGGGATAACTATGGCTACACCTTC
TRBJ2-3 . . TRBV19 CASSQDWGSGTDTQYF TGTGCCAGTAGTCAAGACTGGGGGTCGGGCACAGATACGCAGTATTTT
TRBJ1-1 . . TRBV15 CATRNTADTDFEAFF TGTGCCACCAGGAACACAGCTGACACTGACTTTGAAGCTTTCTTT
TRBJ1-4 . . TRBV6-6 CASSAPGSTNEKLFF TGTGCCAGCAGTGCCCCAGGGTCCACTAATGAAAAACTGTTTTTT
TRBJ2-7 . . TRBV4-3 CASSQGTTHYEQYF TGCGCCAGCAGCCAAGGGACAACCCATTACGAGCAGTACTTC
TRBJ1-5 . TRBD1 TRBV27 CASSPTGTGSPQHF TGTGCCAGCAGTCCTACCGGGACAGGTTCGCCCCAGCATTTT
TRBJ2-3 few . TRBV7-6 CASSLAGGPTDTQYF TGTGCCAGCAGCTTAGCGGGGGGGCCCACAGATACGCAGTATTTT
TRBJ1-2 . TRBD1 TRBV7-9 CASSLGQGLDGYTF TGTGCCAGCAGCTTGGGACAGGGACTAGATGGCTACACCTTC
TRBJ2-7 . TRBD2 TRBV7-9 CASSSWTSGRIDEQYF TGTGCCAGCAGCTCCTGGACTAGCGGGAGGATTGACGAGCAGTACTTC